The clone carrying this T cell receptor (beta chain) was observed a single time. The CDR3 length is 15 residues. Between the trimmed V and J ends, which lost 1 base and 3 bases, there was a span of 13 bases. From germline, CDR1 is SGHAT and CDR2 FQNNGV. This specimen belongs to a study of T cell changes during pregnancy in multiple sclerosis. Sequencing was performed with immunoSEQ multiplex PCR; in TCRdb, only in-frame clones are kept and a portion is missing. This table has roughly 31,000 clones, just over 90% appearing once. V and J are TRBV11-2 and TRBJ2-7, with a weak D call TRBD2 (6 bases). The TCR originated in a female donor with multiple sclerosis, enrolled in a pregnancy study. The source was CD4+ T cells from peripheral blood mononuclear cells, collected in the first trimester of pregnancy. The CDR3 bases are TGTGCCAGCAGCTTAGGGCTCGCCGGGGGCTACGAGCAGTACTTC. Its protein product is CASSLGLAGGYEQYF.